The 31 T cell receptor beta chains given below trace back to one sample, sequenced in a study of T cells in Graves' hyperthyroidism and ophthalmopathy. Amplification of TCR beta CDR3 regions was performed using RNA transcripts as template. With the HTBI primer set, the TCR CDR3 went through a first round of RT-PCR. TCRdb re-analysed the multiplex PCR reads in MiXCR, keeping a single row per CDR3 protein. The sample has around 350,000 distinct CDR3 sequences; approximately 18% are singletons. What was sequenced was blood. The receptor source for this set is a woman in her 30s with Graves' hyperthyroidism that later progressed to Graves' ophthalmopathy.

This clonotype was seen many times. The chain combines TRBV20-1 with TRBJ2-7; 13 bases fit TRBD2. After removal of 3 bases from V and 3 bases from J, the junction contained 5 bases not matched to a gene. This CDR3 comprises 15 residues. Per the germline V gene, CDR1 is DFQATT and CDR2 is SNEGSKA (reference sequence). The CDR3 loop is CSASRGTSGDYEQYF. CDR3 DNA: TGCAGTGCTAGCCGCGGGACTAGCGGGGACTACGAGCAGTACTTC.

This clonotype was detected many times. The CDR3 region has the DNA TGTGCCAGCAGCCAGACGTCCGGGGCCGAAGAGACCCAGTACTTC. Translating gives CASSQTSGAEETQYF. V is TRBV28 and J is TRBJ2-5; D may be TRBD1 or TRBD2 (5 bases each). The CDR3 is made up of 15 amino acids. The germline V gene has CDR1 MDHEN and CDR2 SYDVKM. Trimming removed 6 bases from V and 3 bases from J, with 17 bases in between.

This clonotype has at least ten counts. J is TRBJ1-2 and V is TRBV12-3 or TRBV12-4; TRBD1 might be the D (5 bases). The CDR3 length is 13 residues. V lost 5 bases, J lost 13 bases, and 20 bases lay in between. CDR3 sequence reads: CASSPTLGTRLTF. CDR3 nucleotide sequence: TGTGCCAGCAGTCCTACTCTTGGGACGAGGCTCACCTTC.

In this sample, this clonotype turned up a few times. CDR3: CATSSPRGRIDYEQYF. The CDR3 region has the DNA TGTGCCACCAGCAGCCCCAGGGGGCGAATAGACTACGAGCAGTACTTC. V is TRBV15 and J is TRBJ2-7; 8 nucleotides align to TRBD1. The CDR3 is made up of 16 amino acids. The V segment lost 3 bases and the J segment 3 bases; nucleotides outside the gene matches: 10. Per germline, CDR1 LNHNV and CDR2 YYDKDF (reference sequence).

This chain joins TRBV24-1 and TRBJ2-3, with TRBD2 matching over 15 bases. The CDR3 runs to 17 residues. Trimming removed 4 bases from V and 4 bases from J; junction bases left unmatched: 5. Germline V gene data show CDR1 as KGHDR and CDR2 as SFDVKD. The CDR3 nucleotides read TGTGCCACCAGTGACCTGGGACTAGCGGGAGGAGCAGATACGCAGTATTTT. It is translated as CATSDLGLAGGADTQYF.

Many counts were recorded for this clonotype. J is TRBJ1-5 and V is TRBV27; the D is unclear. This CDR3 spans 17 amino acids. CDR1 is MNHEY and CDR2 is SMNVEV in the germline V gene (reference sequence). The V gene lost 4 bases and the J gene lost 0 bases, with 16 bases spanning the gap. CDR3 region: CASSSLSEIFSNQPQHF. DNA of the CDR3: TGTGCCAGCAGTTCCCTCTCGGAGATATTTAGCAATCAGCCCCAGCATTTT.

The gene calls are TRBV27 and TRBJ2-7; the D is unclear. Germline lookup yields CDR1 MNHEY and CDR2 SMNVEV (reference sequence). The CDR3 runs to 14 residues. Deletions cut 1 base from V and 6 bases from J, with 13 bases between. The CDR3 is CASSLLPSVSEQYF. Written as DNA, the CDR3 is TGTGCCAGCAGTTTATTACCGAGCGTAAGCGAGCAGTACTTC.

The table lists this clonotype with many counts. This CDR3 reads CASSQAIGTPGSGYTF. The CDR3 nucleotides read TGCGCCAGCAGCCAAGCCATCGGGACGCCGGGTAGTGGCTACACCTTC. The rearrangement uses TRBV4-1 and TRBJ1-2; D is possibly TRBD1 (5 bases). The germline V gene has CDR1 MGHRA and CDR2 YSYEKL. The CDR3 is 16 amino acids. V gave up 1 base and J gave up 7 bases, with 19 bases separating them.

The sample holds many counts of this clonotype. The chain combines TRBV5-1 with TRBJ2-1; D tentatively fits TRBD1 or TRBD2 (6 bases each). Trimming stripped 0 bases from V and 8 bases from J, with 12 bases between. Germline V gene sequence: CDR1 SGHRS, CDR2 YFSETQ. The CDR3 consists of 14 residues. In DNA form, the CDR3 reads TGCGCCAGCAGCTTGGCTATGGGGGGCCATGAGCAGTTCTTC. Protein sequence: CASSLAMGGHEQFF.

The chain employs TRBV7-4 and TRBJ2-2; D is perhaps TRBD2 (5 bases). Per germline, CDR1 SGHVT and CDR2 SQSDAQ. CDR3 length equals 16 residues. Trimming pared 2 bases from V and 0 bases from J, leaving 10 bases between. CDR3 sequence: CASSLWRVANTGELFF. The DNA of the CDR3 is TGTGCCAGCAGCTTATGGCGGGTGGCGAACACCGGGGAGCTGTTTTTT.

The sample holds a few counts of this clonotype. The chain recombines TRBV6-1 with TRBJ2-7; D possibly corresponds to TRBD1 (5 bases). The CDR3 totals 12 residues. Germline CDR1 is MNHNS and CDR2 is SASEGT. Between the trimmed V and J ends, which lost 7 bases and 1 base, there was a span of 8 bases. The CDR3 region has the DNA TGTGCCAGCAAGGACAAATCCTACGAGCAGTACTTC. Its protein product is CASKDKSYEQYF.

The chain links TRBV5-1 to TRBJ2-7; 11 bases match TRBD1. This CDR3 is built from 18 residues. Germline V gives CDR1 SGHRS, CDR2 YFSETQ. After removal of 3 bases from V and 0 bases from J, the junction contained 11 bases not matched to a gene. The CDR3 region has the DNA TGCGCCAGCAGCTCCCGGACAGGGGGCTACAGGAGCTCCTACGAGCAGTACTTC. This translates into CASSSRTGGYRSSYEQYF.

This chain uses TRBV4-1 with TRBJ2-7, with 8 bases fitting TRBD1. The CDR3 loop spans 15 amino acids. The V gene's germline CDR1 is MGHRA and CDR2 YSYEKL. Unmatched junction bases numbered 8, after V lost 4 bases and J lost 3 bases. The CDR3 is CASSRVTGVNYEQYF. The CDR3 DNA is TGCGCCAGCAGCCGCGTGACAGGGGTCAACTACGAGCAGTACTTC.

This clonotype was detected many times. This chain links TRBV2 with TRBJ1-1; D is undetermined. Germline CDR1 SNHLY, CDR2 FYNNEI. Deletions cut 4 bases from V and 6 bases from J, with 27 bases between. The CDR3 totals 18 residues. CDR3 sequence reads: CASSGFMGSKKPGAEAFF. The CDR3 DNA reads as TGTGCCAGCAGTGGGTTTATGGGTAGTAAAAAACCTGGGGCTGAAGCTTTCTTT.

This clonotype has just a few counts. CDR3 nucleotide sequence: TGCAGTGCTATGGACCGCGCGTCCTACGAGCAGTACTTC. This translates into CSAMDRASYEQYF. V usage is TRBV20-1 and J usage is TRBJ2-7; no reliable D call. V was pared by 4 bases and J by 1 base, with 11 bases between. This CDR3 region has 13 residues. Germline assignment: CDR1 DFQATT and CDR2 SNEGSKA (reference sequence).

The rearrangement uses TRBV5-6 and TRBJ1-5; 10 bases are a match to TRBD1. The V segment lost 4 bases and the J segment 0 bases; nucleotides outside the gene matches: 7. This CDR3 is built from 17 residues. CDR1 and CDR2 from the germline V gene are SGHDT and YYEEEE. CDR3: CASSPDRGRYSNQPQHF. The CDR3, as DNA: TGTGCCAGCAGCCCGGACAGGGGGAGATATAGCAATCAGCCCCAGCATTTT.

This clonotype was seen ten or more times. The V call is TRBV7-9, the J call TRBJ2-7; D unclear. Per the germline V gene, CDR1 is SEHNR and CDR2 is FQNEAQ (reference sequence). V was shortened by 4 bases and J by 0 bases, with 7 bases between the two germline ends. The length of the CDR3 is 13 residues. CDR3 DNA: TGTGCCAGCAGCTCAGACAACTCCTACGAGCAGTACTTC. Translating gives CASSSDNSYEQYF.

Many counts were recorded for this clonotype. The CDR3 loop is CASSQALTYEQYF. The CDR3, as DNA: TGCGCCAGCAGTCAGGCGCTGACCTACGAGCAGTACTTC. The gene calls are TRBV4-1 and TRBJ2-7, with D uncertain. V lost 6 bases and J 2 bases, leaving 11 bases between the germline ends. The CDR3 extends over 13 amino acids. Germline values: CDR1 MGHRA, CDR2 YSYEKL.

This rearrangement joins TRBV29-1 to TRBJ1-1; D is possibly TRBD1 (6 bases). The CDR3 runs 14 residues. The V end was cut by 2 bases, the J end by 7 bases, with 17 bases between. Germline CDR1 reads SQVTM; CDR2 reads ANQGSEA. CDR3 DNA sequence: TGCAGCGTTGAACTTTGGGACACTTTCGGTGAAGCTTTCTTT. Translated, it gives CSVELWDTFGEAFF.

This clonotype was counted many times. V usage is TRBV27 and J usage is TRBJ2-7, with D tentatively TRBD1 or TRBD2 (5 bases each). Germline-derived CDR1 and CDR2 are MNHEY and SMNVEV (reference sequence). Deletions cut 1 base from V and 2 bases from J, with 15 bases between. The CDR3 runs 16 residues. Here the CDR3 DNA reads TGTGCCAGCAGTTTATATCCGGGACCGAAAGCCTACGAGCAGTACTTC. The encoded protein is CASSLYPGPKAYEQYF.

This clonotype has ten or more counts. The chain couples TRBV11-2 to TRBJ2-3; perhaps TRBD2 as D (5 bases). CDR3 size: 14 residues. Trimming pared 5 bases from V and 2 bases from J, leaving 11 bases between. In germline, CDR1 is SGHAT, CDR2 FQNNGV. CDR3 residues: CASSHGIYTDTQYF. CDR3 coding DNA: TGTGCCAGCAGCCACGGGATTTACACAGATACGCAGTATTTT.

This clonotype was seen repeatedly, ten times or more. The rearrangement uses TRBV5-1 and TRBJ1-5; perhaps TRBD1 as D (6 bases). CDR1 and CDR2 (germline): SGHRS, YFSETQ. The CDR3 loop spans 15 amino acids. V was clipped by 0 bases and J by 9 bases, with 16 bases between them. CDR3 sequence: CASSLDGGRSTPQHF. The CDR3 nucleotides are TGCGCCAGCAGCTTGGATGGGGGCCGCTCCACGCCCCAGCATTTT.

This sequence joins TRBV2 and TRBJ2-5; the match to TRBD2 covers 10 bases. This CDR3 is built from 13 residues. V lost 7 bases to trimming and J lost 5 bases; unmatched junction nucleotides: 4. The germline gives CDR1 SNHLY, CDR2 FYNNEI. The CDR3 sequence: CASKRGLAETQYF. The CDR3 DNA is TGTGCCAGCAAGAGGGGACTAGCGGAGACCCAGTACTTC.

This clonotype was detected many times. The J gene is TRBJ1-1, the V gene TRBV10-3; weak D call: TRBD1 (6 bases). V dropped 2 bases and J dropped 5 bases, with 15 bases sitting between them. This CDR3 is 15 amino acids long. CDR1 is ENHRY, CDR2 SYGVKD, per germline. The CDR3 coding sequence is TGTGCCATCAGTGAGAGTAAAAGAGGGGGAACTGAAGCTTTCTTT. It yields the protein CAISESKRGGTEAFF.

This clonotype was counted at least ten times. This sequence joins TRBV28 and TRBJ2-7, with 8 bases matching TRBD1. With V trimmed by 5 bases and J by 6 bases, 12 bases remained unmatched. CDR1 and CDR2 from the germline V gene are MDHEN and SYDVKM. The CDR3 runs 15 residues. The CDR3 protein is CASSPYRTGTGEQYF. The CDR3 coding sequence is TGTGCCAGCAGTCCATATCGGACAGGGACGGGCGAGCAGTACTTC.

This clonotype was seen once. The V and J genes are TRBV27 and TRBJ2-3; 9 positions match TRBD2. The germline V gene has CDR1 MNHEY and CDR2 SMNVEV (reference sequence). The CDR3 loop spans 18 amino acids. V dropped 0 bases and J dropped 0; count of bases not matched to a gene: 7. CDR3 DNA: TGTGCCAGCAGTTTATCGGGCGGGAGGGTCCCTAGCACAGATACGCAGTATTTT. Its protein is CASSLSGGRVPSTDTQYF.

The table lists this clonotype with many counts. The chain uses TRBV2 and TRBJ1-5, with D unresolved. The CDR3 contains 14 residues. The germline V gene encodes CDR1 SNHLY and CDR2 FYNNEI. V lost 1 base to trimming and J lost 7 bases, with 11 bases between them. The CDR3 here is CASSEGQAVQPQHF. DNA of the CDR3: TGTGCCAGCAGTGAAGGTCAGGCAGTGCAGCCCCAGCATTTT.

Comments on this clonotype: The junction shows a germline mismatch at one end, possibly a read error. The rearrangement joins TRBV28 to TRBJ2-1, with D uncertain. The CDR3 spans 15 residues. In germline, CDR1 is MDHEN, CDR2 SYDVKM. The CDR3 nucleotides are TGTGCCAGCAACACCGGGCGAAGCTCCTACAGTGAGCAGTTCTTC. Translating gives CASNTGRSSYSEQFF.

This chain connects TRBV6-2 or TRBV6-3 to TRBJ2-5; possibly TRBD1 for D (7 bases). With 7 bases removed from V and 5 bases from J, the gap between germline ends came to 20 bases. The CDR3 is 15 amino acids. CDR1 and CDR2 from the germline V gene are MNHEY and SVGEGT. The CDR3 spells CASTEGVAGGETQYF. DNA of the CDR3: TGTGCCAGCACTGAGGGTGTGGCAGGGGGGGAGACCCAGTACTTC.

The chain joins TRBV7-8 to TRBJ2-7; the D gene could be TRBD1 or TRBD2 (5 bases each). Trimming removed 1 base at V and 2 bases at J, with 21 bases between. The CDR3 extends over 18 amino acids. In germline, CDR1 is SGHVS, CDR2 FQNEAQ. The CDR3 region is CASSLDESKQWGTYEQYF. DNA for the CDR3: TGTGCCAGCAGCTTAGATGAGTCGAAGCAGTGGGGGACCTACGAGCAGTACTTC.

This clonotype occurred many times. The chain is built from TRBV10-3 and TRBJ2-5; 14 bases are shared with TRBD2. The junction had 19 bases not matched to a gene; V was cut back by 10 bases and J by 0 bases. The CDR3 is 20 residues long. The germline CDR1 and CDR2 sequences are ENHRY and SYGVKD. CDR3 nucleotide sequence: TGTGCCACCGAGTCCCCCGCCGGGACTAGCGGGAGCTCCTACCAAGAGACCCAGTACTTC. Amino acids: CATESPAGTSGSSYQETQYF.